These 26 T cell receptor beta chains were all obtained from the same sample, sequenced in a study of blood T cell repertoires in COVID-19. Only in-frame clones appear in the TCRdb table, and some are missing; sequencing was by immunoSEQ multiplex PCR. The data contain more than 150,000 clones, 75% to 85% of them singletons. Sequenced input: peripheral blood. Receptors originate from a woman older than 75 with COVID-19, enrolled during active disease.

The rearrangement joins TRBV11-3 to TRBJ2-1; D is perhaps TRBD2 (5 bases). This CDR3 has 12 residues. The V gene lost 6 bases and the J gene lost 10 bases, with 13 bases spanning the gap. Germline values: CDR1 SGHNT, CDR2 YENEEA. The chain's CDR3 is CASRKEADEQFF. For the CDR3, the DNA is TGTGCCAGCAGGAAGGAGGCAGACGAGCAGTTCTTC.

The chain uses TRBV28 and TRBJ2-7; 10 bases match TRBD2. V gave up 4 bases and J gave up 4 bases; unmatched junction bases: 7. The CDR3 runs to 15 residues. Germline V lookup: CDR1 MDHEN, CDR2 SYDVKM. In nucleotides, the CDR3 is TGTGCCAGCAGTTCCCGATCTAGCGGGAGTTACGAGCAGTACTTC. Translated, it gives CASSSRSSGSYEQYF.

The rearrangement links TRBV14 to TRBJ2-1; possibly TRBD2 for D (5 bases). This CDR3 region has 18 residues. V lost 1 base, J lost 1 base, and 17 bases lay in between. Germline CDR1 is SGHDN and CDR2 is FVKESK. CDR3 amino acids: CASSQGFDGVGSYNEQFF. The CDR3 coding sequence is TGTGCCAGCAGCCAAGGATTTGACGGGGTAGGGTCCTACAATGAGCAGTTCTTC.

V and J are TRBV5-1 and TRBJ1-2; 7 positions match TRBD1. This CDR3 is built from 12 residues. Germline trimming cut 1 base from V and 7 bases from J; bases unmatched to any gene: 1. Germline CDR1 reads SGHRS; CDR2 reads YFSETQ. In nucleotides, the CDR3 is TGCGCCAGCAGCTTGTCAGGGGGTGGCTACACCTTC. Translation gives CASSLSGGGYTF.

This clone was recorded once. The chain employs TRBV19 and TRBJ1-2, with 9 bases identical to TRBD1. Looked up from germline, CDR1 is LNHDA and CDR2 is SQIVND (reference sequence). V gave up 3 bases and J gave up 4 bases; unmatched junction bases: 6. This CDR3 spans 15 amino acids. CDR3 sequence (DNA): TGTGCCAGTAGTATCACCCCGACAGGGGGCTATGGCTACACCTTC. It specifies CASSITPTGGYGYTF.

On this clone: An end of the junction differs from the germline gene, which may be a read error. CDR3 coding DNA: TGTGCCAGCAGTATATCGGGACAGGGGTACTATGGCTACACCTTC. Translating it yields CASSISGQGYYGYTF. This chain links TRBV27 with TRBJ1-2; TRBD1 aligns across 10 bases. The CDR3 sequence is 15 residues long. Germline CDR1 MNHEY, CDR2 SMNVEV (reference sequence).

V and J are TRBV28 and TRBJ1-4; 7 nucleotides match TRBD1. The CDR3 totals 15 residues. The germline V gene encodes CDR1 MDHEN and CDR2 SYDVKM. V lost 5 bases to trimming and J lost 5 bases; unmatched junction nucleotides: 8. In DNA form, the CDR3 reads TGTGCCAGCAGTACCCGACAGGGACCGAATGAAAAACTGTTTTTT. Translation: CASSTRQGPNEKLFF.

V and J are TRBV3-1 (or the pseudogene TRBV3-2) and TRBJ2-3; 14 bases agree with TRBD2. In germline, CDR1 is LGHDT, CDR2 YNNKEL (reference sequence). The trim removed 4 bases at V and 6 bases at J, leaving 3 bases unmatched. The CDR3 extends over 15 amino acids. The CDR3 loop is CASSPGLAGVDTQYF. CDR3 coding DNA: TGTGCCAGCAGCCCGGGACTAGCGGGAGTGGATACGCAGTATTTT.

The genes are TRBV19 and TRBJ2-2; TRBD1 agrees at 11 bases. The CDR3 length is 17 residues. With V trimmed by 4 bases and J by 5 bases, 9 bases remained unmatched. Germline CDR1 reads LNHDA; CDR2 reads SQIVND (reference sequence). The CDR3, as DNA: TGTGCCAGTAGTACCCGGGACAGGGGGAAGGGGACCGGGGAGCTGTTTTTT. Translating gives CASSTRDRGKGTGELFF.

The CDR3 region is CASSFAGGSTEAFF. The CDR3 DNA follows: TGCGCCAGCAGCTTCGCCGGGGGGTCCACTGAAGCTTTCTTT. V gene TRBV5-1 combines with J gene TRBJ1-1, with D possibly matching TRBD1 (5 bases). CDR1 and CDR2 (germline): SGHRS, YFSETQ. This CDR3 region has 14 residues. Trimming shortened V by 2 bases and J by 4 bases, and 12 bases separated the two germline ends.

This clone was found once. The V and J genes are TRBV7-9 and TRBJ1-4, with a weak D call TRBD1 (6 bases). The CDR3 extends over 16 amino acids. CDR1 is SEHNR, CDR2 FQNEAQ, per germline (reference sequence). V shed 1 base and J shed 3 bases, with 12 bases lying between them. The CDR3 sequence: CASSLGPAGANEKLFF. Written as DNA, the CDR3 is TGTGCCAGCAGCTTAGGGCCGGCAGGGGCTAATGAAAAACTGTTTTTT.

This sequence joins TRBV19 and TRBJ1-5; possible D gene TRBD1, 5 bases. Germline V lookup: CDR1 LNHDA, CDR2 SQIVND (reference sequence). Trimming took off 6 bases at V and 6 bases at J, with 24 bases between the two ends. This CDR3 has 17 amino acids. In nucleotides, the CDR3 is TGTGCCAGTAGCAGACCCCCCACACGGGGGGTTGGTCAGCCCCAGCATTTT. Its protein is CASSRPPTRGVGQPQHF.

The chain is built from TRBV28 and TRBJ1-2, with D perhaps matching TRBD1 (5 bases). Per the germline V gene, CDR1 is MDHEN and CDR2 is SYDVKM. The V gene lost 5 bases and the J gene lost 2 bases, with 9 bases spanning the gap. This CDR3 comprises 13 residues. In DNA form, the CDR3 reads TGTGCCAGCAGTCGGGGGGACAACTATGGCTACACCTTC. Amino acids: CASSRGDNYGYTF.

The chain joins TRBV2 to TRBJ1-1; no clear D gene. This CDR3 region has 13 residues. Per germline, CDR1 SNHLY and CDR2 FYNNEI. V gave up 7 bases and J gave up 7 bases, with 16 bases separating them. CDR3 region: CASIVWAGSEAFF. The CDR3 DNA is TGTGCCAGCATTGTGTGGGCGGGCAGTGAAGCTTTCTTT.

The CDR3 bases are TGTGCCAGTAGTATAATTGGGGGCATTTACACCGGGGAGCTGTTTTTT. It translates to CASSIIGGIYTGELFF. The V call is TRBV19, the J call TRBJ2-2, with a weak D call TRBD1 (6 bases). Looked up from germline, CDR1 is LNHDA and CDR2 is SQIVND (reference sequence). The CDR3 has 16 amino acids. Trimming left V 2 bases short and J 3 bases short, with 13 bases between. The full variable domain, in which reference TRBV19 and TRBJ2-2 provide the parts outside the CDR3, is DGGITQSPKYLFRKEGQNVTLSCEQNLNHDAMYWYRQDPGQGLRLIYYSQIVNDFQKGDIAEGYSVSREKKESFPLTVTSAQKNPTAFYLCASSIIGGIYTGELFFGEGSRLTVL.

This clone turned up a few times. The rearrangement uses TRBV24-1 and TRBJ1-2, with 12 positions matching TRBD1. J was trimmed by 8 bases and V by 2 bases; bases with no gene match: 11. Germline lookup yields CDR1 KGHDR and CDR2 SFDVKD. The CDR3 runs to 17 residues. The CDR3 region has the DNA TGTGCCACCAGTGATTCCGCCCCGGGACAGGGGGCCTACGGCTACACCTTC. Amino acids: CATSDSAPGQGAYGYTF.

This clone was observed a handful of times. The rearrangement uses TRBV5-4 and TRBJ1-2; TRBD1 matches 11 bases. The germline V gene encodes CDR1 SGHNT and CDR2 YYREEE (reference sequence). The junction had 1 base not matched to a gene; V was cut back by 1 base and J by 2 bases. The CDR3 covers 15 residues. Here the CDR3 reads CASSLRTGGNYGYTF. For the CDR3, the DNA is TGTGCCAGCAGCTTGCGGACAGGGGGCAACTATGGCTACACCTTC. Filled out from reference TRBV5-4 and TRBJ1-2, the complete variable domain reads ETGVTQSPTHLIKTRGQQVTLRCSSQSGHNTVSWYQQALGQGPQFIFQYYREEENGRGNFPPRFSGLQFPNYSSELNVNALELDDSALYLCASSLRTGGNYGYTFGSGTRLTVV.

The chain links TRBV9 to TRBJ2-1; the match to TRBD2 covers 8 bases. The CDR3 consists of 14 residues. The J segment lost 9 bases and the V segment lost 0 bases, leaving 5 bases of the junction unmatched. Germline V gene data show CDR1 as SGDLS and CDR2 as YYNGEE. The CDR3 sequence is CASSVVLADGEQFF. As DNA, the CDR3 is TGTGCCAGCAGCGTAGTACTAGCGGACGGTGAGCAGTTCTTC. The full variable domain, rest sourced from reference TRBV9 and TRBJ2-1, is DSGVTQTPKHLITATGQRVTLRCSPRSGDLSVYWYQQSLDQGLQFLIQYYNGEERAKGNILERFSAQQFPDLHSELNLSSLELGDSALYFCASSVVLADGEQFFGPGTRLTVL.

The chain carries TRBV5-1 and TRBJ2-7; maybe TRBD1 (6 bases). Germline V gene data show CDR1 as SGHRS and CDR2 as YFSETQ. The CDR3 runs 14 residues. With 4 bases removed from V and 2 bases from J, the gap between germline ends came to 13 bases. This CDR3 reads CASSGQGSTYEQYF. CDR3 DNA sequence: TGCGCCAGCAGCGGGCAGGGGAGCACCTACGAGCAGTACTTC.

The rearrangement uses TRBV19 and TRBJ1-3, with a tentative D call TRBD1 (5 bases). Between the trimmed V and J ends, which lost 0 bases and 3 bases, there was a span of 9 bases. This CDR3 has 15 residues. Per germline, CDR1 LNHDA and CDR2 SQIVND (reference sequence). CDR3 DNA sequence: TGTGCCAGTAGTATAGACGGGACTGTTGGAAACACCATATATTTT. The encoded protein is CASSIDGTVGNTIYF.

In DNA, the CDR3 is TGTGCCAGCAGCGCAGCGGGACGGGACACCGGGGAGCTGTTTTTT. Residues: CASSAAGRDTGELFF. The J gene is TRBJ2-2, the V gene TRBV6-5; TRBD2 agrees at 7 bases. Germline trimming cut 6 bases from V and 3 bases from J; bases unmatched to any gene: 7. The CDR3 length is 15 residues. Looked up from germline, CDR1 is MNHEY and CDR2 is SVGAGI.

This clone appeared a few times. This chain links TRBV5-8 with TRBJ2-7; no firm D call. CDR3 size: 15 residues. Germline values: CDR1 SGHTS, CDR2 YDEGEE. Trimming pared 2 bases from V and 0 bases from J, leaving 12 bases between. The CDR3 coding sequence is TGTGCCAGCAGCTTTATCCTCTTATACTCCTACGAGCAGTACTTC. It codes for CASSFILLYSYEQYF.

The CDR3, as DNA: TGTGCCAGCAGCTTGCAGACCAGCCCCGGGGATTCACCCCTCCACTTT. Translation gives CASSLQTSPGDSPLHF. J is TRBJ1-6 and V is TRBV5-5; D unclear. The CDR3 loop spans 16 amino acids. Trimming removed 1 base at V and 8 bases at J, with 16 bases between. The germline gives CDR1 SGHKS, CDR2 YYEKEE (reference sequence).

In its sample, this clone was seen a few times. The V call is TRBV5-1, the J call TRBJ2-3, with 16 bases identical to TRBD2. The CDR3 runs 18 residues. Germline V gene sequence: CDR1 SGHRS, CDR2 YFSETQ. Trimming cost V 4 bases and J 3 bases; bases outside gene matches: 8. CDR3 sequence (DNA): TGCGCCAGCAGCACCGGGACTAGCGGGGGGGCGACGACAGATACGCAGTATTTT. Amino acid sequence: CASSTGTSGGATTDTQYF.

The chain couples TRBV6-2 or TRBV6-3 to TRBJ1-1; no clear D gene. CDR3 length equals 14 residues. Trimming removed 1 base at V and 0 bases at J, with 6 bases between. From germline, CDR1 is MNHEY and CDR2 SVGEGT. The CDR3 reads CASSYFRMNTEAFF. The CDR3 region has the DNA TGTGCCAGCAGTTACTTCAGGATGAACACTGAAGCTTTCTTT.

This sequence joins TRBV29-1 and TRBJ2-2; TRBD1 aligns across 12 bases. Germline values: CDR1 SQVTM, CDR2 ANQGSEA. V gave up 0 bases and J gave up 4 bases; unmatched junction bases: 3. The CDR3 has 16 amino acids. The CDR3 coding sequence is TGCAGCGTTGAAGAGGGACAGGGGGCGATCACCGGGGAGCTGTTTTTT. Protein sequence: CSVEEGQGAITGELFF.